The present T cell receptor (beta chain) was sequenced within a study of blood T cells in healthy people across ages. Germline V gene lookup returns CDR1 KGHDR and CDR2 SFDVKD. Trimming removed 6 bases from V and 7 bases from J; junction bases left unmatched: 3. The length of the CDR3 is 13 residues. Study results and limitations: Estimates of diversity drawn from one million T cells were considered underestimates. TCR beta diversity was tightly associated with the proportion of naive T cells.

Whenever a sample was processed, at least 6 million PBMCs were isolated. As to this clonotype: The antigen remains undetermined.

For the second PCR, which ran for about 6 to 12 cycles, a sample-barcoded 5' primer and a J-beta primer mix were used. The authors tagged each cDNA molecule using a template-switch adaptor with 12 random nucleotides. Using its own MiXCR run on the 5' RACE reads, TCRdb lists one record per CDR3 protein. There are about a million distinct CDR3 sequences in the sample; approximately 50% occur only once, and around 21% lies in the top ten. The chain recombines TRBV24-1 with TRBJ2-1, with 9 nucleotides matching TRBD2. The TCR sequence derives from a woman aged 55-69 years in good health. What was sequenced was blood. In nucleotides, the CDR3 is TGTGCCACCAGTAAGACTAGCGGAAATGAGCAGTTCTTC. Translating gives CATSKTSGNEQFF.